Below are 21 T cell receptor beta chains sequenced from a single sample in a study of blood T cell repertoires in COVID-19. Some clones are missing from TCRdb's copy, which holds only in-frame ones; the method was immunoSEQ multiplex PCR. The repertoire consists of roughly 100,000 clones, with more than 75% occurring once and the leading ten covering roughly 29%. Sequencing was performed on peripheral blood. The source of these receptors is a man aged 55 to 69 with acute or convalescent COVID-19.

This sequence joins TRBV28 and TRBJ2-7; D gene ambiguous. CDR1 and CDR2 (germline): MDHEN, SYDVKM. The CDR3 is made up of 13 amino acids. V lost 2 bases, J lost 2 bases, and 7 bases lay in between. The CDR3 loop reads CASSLADTYEQYF. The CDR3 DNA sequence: TGTGCCAGCAGTTTAGCAGATACCTACGAGCAGTACTTC.

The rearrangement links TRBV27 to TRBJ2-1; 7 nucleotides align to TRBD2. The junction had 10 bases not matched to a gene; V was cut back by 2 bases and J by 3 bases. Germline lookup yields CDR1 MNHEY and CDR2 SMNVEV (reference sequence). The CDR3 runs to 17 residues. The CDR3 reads CASSLIGSGDYYNEQFF. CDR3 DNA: TGTGCCAGCAGTTTAATTGGGTCGGGGGACTACTACAATGAGCAGTTCTTC.

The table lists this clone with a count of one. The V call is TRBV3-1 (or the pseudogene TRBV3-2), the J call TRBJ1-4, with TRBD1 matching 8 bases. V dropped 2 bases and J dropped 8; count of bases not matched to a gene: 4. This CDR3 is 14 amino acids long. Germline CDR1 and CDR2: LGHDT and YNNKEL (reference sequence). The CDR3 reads CASSQWTGYEKLFF. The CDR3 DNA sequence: TGTGCCAGCAGCCAATGGACAGGGTACGAAAAACTGTTTTTT.

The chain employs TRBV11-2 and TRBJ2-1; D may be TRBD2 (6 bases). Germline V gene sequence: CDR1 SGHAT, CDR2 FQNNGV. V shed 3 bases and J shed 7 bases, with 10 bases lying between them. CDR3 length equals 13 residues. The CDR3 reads CASSLGLTNEQFF. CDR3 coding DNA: TGTGCCAGCAGCTTGGGACTTACGAATGAGCAGTTCTTC.

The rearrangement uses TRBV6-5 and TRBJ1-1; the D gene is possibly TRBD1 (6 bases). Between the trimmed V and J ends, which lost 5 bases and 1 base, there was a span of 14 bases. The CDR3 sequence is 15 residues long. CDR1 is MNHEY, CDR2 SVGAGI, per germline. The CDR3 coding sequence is TGTGCCAGCAGTCTCCAGACAGGCGCGAACACTGAAGCTTTCTTT. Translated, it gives CASSLQTGANTEAFF.

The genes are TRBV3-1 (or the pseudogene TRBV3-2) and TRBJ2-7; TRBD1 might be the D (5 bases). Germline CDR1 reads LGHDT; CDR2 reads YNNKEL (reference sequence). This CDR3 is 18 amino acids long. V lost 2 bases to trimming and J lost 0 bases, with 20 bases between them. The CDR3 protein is CASSQIVGRQGSSYEQYF. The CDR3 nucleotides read TGTGCCAGCAGCCAAATTGTCGGGCGTCAGGGCAGCTCCTACGAGCAGTACTTC.

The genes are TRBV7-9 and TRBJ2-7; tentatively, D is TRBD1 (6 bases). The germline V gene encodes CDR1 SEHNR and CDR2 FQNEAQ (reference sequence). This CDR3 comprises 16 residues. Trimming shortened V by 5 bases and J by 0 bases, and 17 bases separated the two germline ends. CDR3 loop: CASSQDRLTSSYEQYF. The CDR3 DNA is TGTGCCAGCAGCCAAGACAGGTTAACTTCCTCCTACGAGCAGTACTTC.

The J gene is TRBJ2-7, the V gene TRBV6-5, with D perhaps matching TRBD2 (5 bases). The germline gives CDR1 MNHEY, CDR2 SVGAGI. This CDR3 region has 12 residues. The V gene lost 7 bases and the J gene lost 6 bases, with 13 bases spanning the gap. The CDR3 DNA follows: TGTGCCAGCACCTTTACTGGGAGCGAGCAGTACGTC. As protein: CASTFTGSEQYV.

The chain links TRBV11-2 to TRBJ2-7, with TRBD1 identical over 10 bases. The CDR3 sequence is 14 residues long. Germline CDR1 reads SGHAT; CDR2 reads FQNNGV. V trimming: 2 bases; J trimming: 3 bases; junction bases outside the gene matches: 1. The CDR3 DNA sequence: TGTGCCAGCAGCTTAAGGACAGGGGGCTACGAGCAGTACTTC. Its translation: CASSLRTGGYEQYF.

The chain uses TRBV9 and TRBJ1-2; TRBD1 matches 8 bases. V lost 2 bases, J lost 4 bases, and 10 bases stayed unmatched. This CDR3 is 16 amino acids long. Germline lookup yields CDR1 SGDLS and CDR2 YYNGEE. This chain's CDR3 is CASSVEAQGAGYGYTF. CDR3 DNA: TGTGCCAGCAGCGTGGAGGCCCAGGGGGCCGGCTATGGCTACACCTTC.

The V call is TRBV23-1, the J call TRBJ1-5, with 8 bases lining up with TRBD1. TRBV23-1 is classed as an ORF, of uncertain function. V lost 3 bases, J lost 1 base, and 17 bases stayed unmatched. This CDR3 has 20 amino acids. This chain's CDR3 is CASSQARQGARQWSNQPQHF. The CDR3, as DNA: TGCGCCAGCAGTCAGGCTCGGCAGGGGGCACGTCAATGGAGCAATCAGCCCCAGCATTTT.

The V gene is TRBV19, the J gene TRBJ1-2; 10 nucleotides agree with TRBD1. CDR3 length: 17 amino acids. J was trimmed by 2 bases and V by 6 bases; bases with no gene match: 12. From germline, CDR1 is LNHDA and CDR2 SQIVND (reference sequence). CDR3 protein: CASRTGTGDHPNYGYTF. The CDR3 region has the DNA TGTGCCAGTAGAACAGGGACAGGGGATCACCCGAACTATGGCTACACCTTC. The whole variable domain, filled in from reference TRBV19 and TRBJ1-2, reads DGGITQSPKYLFRKEGQNVTLSCEQNLNHDAMYWYRQDPGQGLRLIYYSQIVNDFQKGDIAEGYSVSREKKESFPLTVTSAQKNPTAFYLCASRTGTGDHPNYGYTFGSGTRLTVV.

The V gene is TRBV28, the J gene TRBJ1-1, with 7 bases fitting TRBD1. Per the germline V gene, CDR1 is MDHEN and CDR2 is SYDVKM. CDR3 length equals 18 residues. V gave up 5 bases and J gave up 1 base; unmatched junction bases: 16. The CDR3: CASSTRQGRFAKNTEAFF. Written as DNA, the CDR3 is TGTGCCAGCAGTACAAGACAGGGCCGTTTTGCTAAGAACACTGAAGCTTTCTTT.

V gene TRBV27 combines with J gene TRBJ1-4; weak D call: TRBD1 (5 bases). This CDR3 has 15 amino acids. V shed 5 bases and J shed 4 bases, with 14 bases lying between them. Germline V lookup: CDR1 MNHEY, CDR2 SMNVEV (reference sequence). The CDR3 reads CASSMGGGINEKLFF. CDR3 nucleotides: TGTGCCAGCAGTATGGGGGGGGGAATTAATGAAAAACTGTTTTTT.

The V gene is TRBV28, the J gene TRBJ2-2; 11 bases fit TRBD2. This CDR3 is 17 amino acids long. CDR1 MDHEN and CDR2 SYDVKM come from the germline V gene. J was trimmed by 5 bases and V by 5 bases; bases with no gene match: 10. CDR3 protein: CASSAPTSGRGTGELFF. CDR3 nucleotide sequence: TGTGCCAGCAGTGCCCCTACTAGCGGGAGAGGAACCGGGGAGCTGTTTTTT. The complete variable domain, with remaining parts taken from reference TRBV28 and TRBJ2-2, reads DVKVTQSSRYLVKRTGEKVFLECVQDMDHENMFWYRQDPGLGLRLIYFSYDVKMKEKGDIPEGYSVSREKKERFSLILESASTNQTSMYLCASSAPTSGRGTGELFFGEGSRLTVL.

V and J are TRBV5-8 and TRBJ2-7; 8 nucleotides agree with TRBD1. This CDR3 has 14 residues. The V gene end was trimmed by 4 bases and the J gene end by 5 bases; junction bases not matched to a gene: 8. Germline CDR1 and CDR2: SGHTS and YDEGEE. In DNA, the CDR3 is TGTGCCAGCAGCCCGAGGACAGGGCCCCACGAGCAGTACTTC. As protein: CASSPRTGPHEQYF.

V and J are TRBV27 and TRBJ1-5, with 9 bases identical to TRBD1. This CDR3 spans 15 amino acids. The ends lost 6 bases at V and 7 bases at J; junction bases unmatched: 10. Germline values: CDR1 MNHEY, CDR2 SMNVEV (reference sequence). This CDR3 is CASSYRGPGGQPQHF. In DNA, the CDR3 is TGTGCCAGCAGCTACAGGGGGCCTGGAGGGCAGCCCCAGCATTTT.

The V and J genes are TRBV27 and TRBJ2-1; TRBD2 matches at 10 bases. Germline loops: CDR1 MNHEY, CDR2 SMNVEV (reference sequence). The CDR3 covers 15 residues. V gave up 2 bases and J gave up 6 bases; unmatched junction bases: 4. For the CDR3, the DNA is TGTGCCAGCAGTTTAAGCGGGAGGGCCTCCAATGAGCAGTTCTTC. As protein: CASSLSGRASNEQFF.

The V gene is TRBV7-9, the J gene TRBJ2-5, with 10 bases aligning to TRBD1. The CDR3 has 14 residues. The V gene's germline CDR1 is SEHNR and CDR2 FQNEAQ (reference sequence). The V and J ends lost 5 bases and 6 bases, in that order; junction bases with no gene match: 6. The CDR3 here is CASSVGTGAKTQYF. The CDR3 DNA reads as TGTGCCAGCAGCGTAGGGACAGGGGCGAAGACCCAGTACTTC.

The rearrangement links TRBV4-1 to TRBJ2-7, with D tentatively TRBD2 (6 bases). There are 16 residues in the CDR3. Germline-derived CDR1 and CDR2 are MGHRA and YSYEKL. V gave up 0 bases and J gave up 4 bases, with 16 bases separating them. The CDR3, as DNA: TGCGCCAGCAGCCAAGATAGATCGGAGGGAGCGTACGAGCAGTACTTC. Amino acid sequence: CASSQDRSEGAYEQYF.

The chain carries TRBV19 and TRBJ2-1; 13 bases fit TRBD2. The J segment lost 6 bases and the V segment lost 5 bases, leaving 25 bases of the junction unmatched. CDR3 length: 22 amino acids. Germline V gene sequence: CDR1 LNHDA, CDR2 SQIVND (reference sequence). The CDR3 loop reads CASSSWNGLAGDLMVLGNEQFF. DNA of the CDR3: TGTGCCAGTAGTTCCTGGAACGGACTAGCGGGAGATTTGATGGTTTTAGGCAATGAGCAGTTCTTC.